Listed below are T cell receptor beta chains from one sample, sequenced in a study of shared clonotypes between healthy human individuals. The protocol was immunoSEQ multiplex PCR, while the TCRdb copy is restricted to in-frame clones and leaves out a portion. Of about 960,000 clones in the sample, around three quarters were seen once. Sequenced sample: memory CD4+ T cells sorted from blood. The receptors were sampled from a man between 18 and 35 years old in good health. Each CDR3 is given with its conserved first and last residue. D genes are given only for firm matches. Only some rows state a clone size, as once, few, many or a class for expanded clones.

d_call: .; clone_size: .; v_call: TRBV6-1; j_call: TRBJ2-7; cdr3_nt: TGTGCCAGCAGTGAAGCGGTCTACCCCAGCGGCAACTCCTACGAGCAGTACTTC; cdr3_aa: CASSEAVYPSGNSYEQYF
d_call: TRBD2; clone_size: .; v_call: TRBV5-1; j_call: TRBJ2-7; cdr3_nt: TGCGCCAGCAGCCCGGGGGGGAGGTACGAGCAGTACTTC; cdr3_aa: CASSPGGRYEQYF
d_call: .; clone_size: .; v_call: TRBV6-1; j_call: TRBJ2-7; cdr3_nt: TGTGCCAGCCTCCAGAATAGTGCAGGAGTCAACGAGCAGTACTTC; cdr3_aa: CASLQNSAGVNEQYF
d_call: .; clone_size: .; v_call: TRBV4-1; j_call: TRBJ1-2; cdr3_nt: TGCGCCAGCAGCCAAGATGTCGGCCTACCTCTGAATGGCTACACCTTC; cdr3_aa: CASSQDVGLPLNGYTF
d_call: TRBD1; clone_size: .; v_call: TRBV5-1; j_call: TRBJ2-7; cdr3_nt: TGCGCCAGCAGCAAGCGAGGGGGCGGAGGCTCCTACGAGCAGTACTTC; cdr3_aa: CASSKRGGGGSYEQYF
d_call: .; clone_size: few; v_call: TRBV19; j_call: TRBJ1-3; cdr3_nt: TGTGCCAGTAGCCGGGCGACAGGCCCCTCTGGAAACACCATATATTTT; cdr3_aa: CASSRATGPSGNTIYF
d_call: .; clone_size: .; v_call: TRBV6-5; j_call: TRBJ1-1; cdr3_nt: TGTGCCAGCAGTAAAGTGCCCTGGGGGGACACTGAAGCTTTCTTT; cdr3_aa: CASSKVPWGDTEAFF
d_call: .; clone_size: .; v_call: TRBV27; j_call: TRBJ1-5; cdr3_nt: TGTGCCAGCAGTCCCAGACAGGCTTTCGTCACCTATAATCAGCCCCAGCATTTT; cdr3_aa: CASSPRQAFVTYNQPQHF
d_call: .; clone_size: .; v_call: TRBV5-6; j_call: TRBJ1-1; cdr3_nt: TGTGCCAGCAGCCGTCTCTCTGAAGCTTTCTTT; cdr3_aa: CASSRLSEAFF
d_call: TRBD1; clone_size: .; v_call: TRBV10-2; j_call: TRBJ1-4; cdr3_nt: TGCGCCAGCAGACGCGACAGGGGATCATATGAAAAACTGTTTTTT; cdr3_aa: CASRRDRGSYEKLFF
d_call: TRBD1; clone_size: .; v_call: TRBV6-1; j_call: TRBJ2-6; cdr3_nt: TGTGCCAGCAGTGCATTGGGGACAGCCTCCTCTGGGGCCAACGTCCTGACTTTC; cdr3_aa: CASSALGTASSGANVLTF
d_call: .; clone_size: few; v_call: TRBV25-1; j_call: TRBJ2-4; cdr3_nt: TGTGCCAGCAGTGATGGGGGGCGCACCAAAAACATTCAGTACTTC; cdr3_aa: CASSDGGRTKNIQYF
d_call: TRBD1; clone_size: .; v_call: TRBV27; j_call: TRBJ2-7; cdr3_nt: TGTGCCAGCAGGAGGGACAGGGGAAGTTCCTACGAGCAGTACTTC; cdr3_aa: CASRRDRGSSYEQYF
d_call: .; clone_size: .; v_call: TRBV6-1; j_call: TRBJ2-1; cdr3_nt: TGTGCCAGCAGCATAGAAACATCGTCCTACAATGAGCAGTTCTTC; cdr3_aa: CASSIETSSYNEQFF
d_call: .; clone_size: .; v_call: TRBV5-1; j_call: TRBJ1-3; cdr3_nt: TGCGCCAGCAGCCCCGGAAGTTCGGCGAACACCATATATTTT; cdr3_aa: CASSPGSSANTIYF
d_call: TRBD2; clone_size: few; v_call: TRBV6-4; j_call: TRBJ2-3; cdr3_nt: TGTGCCAGCGTCACGGGAGGGCCGGTCACAGATACGCAGTATTTT; cdr3_aa: CASVTGGPVTDTQYF
d_call: TRBD1; clone_size: once; v_call: TRBV23-1; j_call: TRBJ2-5; cdr3_nt: TGCGCCAGCAGTCAATGGGGGCAAGGGACAGGCCTCAAAGAGACCCAGTACTTC; cdr3_aa: CASSQWGQGTGLKETQYF
d_call: .; clone_size: once; v_call: TRBV18; j_call: TRBJ2-1; cdr3_nt: TGTGCCAGCTCACCTCAGGGAACTGAGCAGTTCTTC; cdr3_aa: CASSPQGTEQFF
d_call: .; clone_size: .; v_call: TRBV5-1; j_call: TRBJ2-5; cdr3_nt: TGCGCCAGCAGCTCGAATCAAGAGACCCAGTACTTC; cdr3_aa: CASSSNQETQYF
d_call: TRBD2; clone_size: once; v_call: TRBV7-2; j_call: TRBJ2-7; cdr3_nt: TGTGCCAGCAGCCAAGGACTAGCGGGTTTCCTATACGAGCAGTACTTC; cdr3_aa: CASSQGLAGFLYEQYF
d_call: TRBD2; clone_size: .; v_call: TRBV4-3; j_call: TRBJ2-7; cdr3_nt: TGCGCCAGCAGCCCCGAACCGGGACTAGCGGGAGGCGAGCAGTACTTC; cdr3_aa: CASSPEPGLAGGEQYF
d_call: TRBD2; clone_size: .; v_call: TRBV4-1; j_call: TRBJ2-3; cdr3_nt: TGCGCCAGCAGCCAAGATATAGCGGGAACGCGCACAGATACGCAGTATTTT; cdr3_aa: CASSQDIAGTRTDTQYF